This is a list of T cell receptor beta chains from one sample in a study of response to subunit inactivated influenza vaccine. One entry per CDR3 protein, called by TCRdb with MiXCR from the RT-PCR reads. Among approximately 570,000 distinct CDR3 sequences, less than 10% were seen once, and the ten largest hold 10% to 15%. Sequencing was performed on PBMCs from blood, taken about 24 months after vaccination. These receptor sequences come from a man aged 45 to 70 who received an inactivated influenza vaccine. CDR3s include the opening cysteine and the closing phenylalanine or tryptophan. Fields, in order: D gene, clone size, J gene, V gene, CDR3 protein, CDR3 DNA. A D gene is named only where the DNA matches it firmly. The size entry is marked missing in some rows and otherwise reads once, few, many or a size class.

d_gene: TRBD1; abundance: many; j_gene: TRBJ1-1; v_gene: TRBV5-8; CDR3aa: CASSLTGFNTEAFF; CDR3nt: TGTGCCAGCAGCCTGACAGGGTTCAACACTGAAGCTTTCTTT
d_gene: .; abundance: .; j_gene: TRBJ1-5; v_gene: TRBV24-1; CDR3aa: CATSDWRTGNQPQHF; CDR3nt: TGTGCCACCAGTGATTGGAGGACAGGCAATCAGCCCCAGCATTTT
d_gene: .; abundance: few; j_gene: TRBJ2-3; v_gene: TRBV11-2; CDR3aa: CASSLGLGGNTDTQYF; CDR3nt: TGTGCCAGCAGCTTAGGTCTAGGTGGGAACACAGATACGCAGTATTTT
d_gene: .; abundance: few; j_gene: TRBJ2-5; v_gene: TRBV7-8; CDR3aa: CASSLEPSKETQYF; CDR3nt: TGTGCCAGCAGCTTAGAGCCTAGCAAAGAGACCCAGTACTTC
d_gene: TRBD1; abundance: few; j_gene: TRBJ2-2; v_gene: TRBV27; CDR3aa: CASTNPGQSTGELFF; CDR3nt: TGTGCCAGCACAAACCCGGGACAGAGCACCGGGGAGCTGTTTTTT
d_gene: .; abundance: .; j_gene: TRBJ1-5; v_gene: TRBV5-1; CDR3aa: CASSPTRQPYSNQPQHF; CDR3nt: TGCGCCAGCAGCCCGACACGGCAGCCCTATAGCAATCAGCCCCAGCATTTT
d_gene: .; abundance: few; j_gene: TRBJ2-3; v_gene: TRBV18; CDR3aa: CASSPSGGARWTQYF; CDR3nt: TGTGCCAGCTCACCATCGGGCGGAGCCCGGTGGACGCAGTATTTT
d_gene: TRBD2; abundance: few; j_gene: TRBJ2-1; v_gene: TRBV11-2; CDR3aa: CASSMRLAGGVNEQFF; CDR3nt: TGTGCCAGCAGCATGCGACTAGCGGGGGGCGTTAATGAGCAGTTCTTC
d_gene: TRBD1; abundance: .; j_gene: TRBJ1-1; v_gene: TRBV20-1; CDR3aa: CSARMGSGTGATNTEAFF; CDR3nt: TGCAGTGCTAGGATGGGGTCCGGGACAGGGGCTACGAACACTGAAGCTTTCTTT
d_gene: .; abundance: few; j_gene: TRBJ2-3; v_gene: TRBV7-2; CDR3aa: CASSPTGSDTQYF; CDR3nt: TGTGCCAGCAGCCCCACAGGGTCCGATACGCAGTATTTT
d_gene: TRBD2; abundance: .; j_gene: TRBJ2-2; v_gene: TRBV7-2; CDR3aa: CASSSGASGGYTGELFF; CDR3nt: TGTGCCAGCAGCTCCGGGGCTAGCGGGGGGTACACCGGGGAGCTGTTTTTT
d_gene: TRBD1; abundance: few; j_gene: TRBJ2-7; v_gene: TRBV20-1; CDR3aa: CSASDRGTHEQYF; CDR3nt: TGCAGTGCTAGTGACAGGGGTACCCACGAGCAGTACTTC
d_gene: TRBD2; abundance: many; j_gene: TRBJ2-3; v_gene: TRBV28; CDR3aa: CASSSLLTSELTDTQYF; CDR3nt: TGTGCCAGCAGTTCCCTTTTGACTAGCGAGCTCACAGATACGCAGTATTTT
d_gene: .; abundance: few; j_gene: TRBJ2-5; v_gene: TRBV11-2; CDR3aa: CASSLGHGVETQYF; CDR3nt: TGTGCCAGCAGCTTAGGGCACGGGGTAGAGACCCAGTACTTC
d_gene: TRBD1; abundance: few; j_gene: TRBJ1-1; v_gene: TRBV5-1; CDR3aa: CASSQDRGRPNTEAFF; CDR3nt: TGCGCCAGCAGCCAGGACAGGGGGCGACCGAACACTGAAGCTTTCTTT
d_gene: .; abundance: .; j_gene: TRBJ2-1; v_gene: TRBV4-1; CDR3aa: CASSQRTVMSYNEQFF; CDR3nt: TGCGCCAGCAGCCAAAGGACGGTAATGTCCTACAATGAGCAGTTCTTC
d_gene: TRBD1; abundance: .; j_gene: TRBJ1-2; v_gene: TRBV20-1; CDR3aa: CSAPDRGNYGYTF; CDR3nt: TGCAGTGCCCCGGACAGGGGTAACTATGGCTACACCTTC
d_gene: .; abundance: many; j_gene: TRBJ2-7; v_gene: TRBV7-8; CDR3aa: CASSAGPLYEQYF; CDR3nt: TGTGCCAGCAGCGCGGGACCTCTCTACGAGCAGTACTTC
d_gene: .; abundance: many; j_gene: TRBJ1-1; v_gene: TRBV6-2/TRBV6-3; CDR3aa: CATPPDTEAFF; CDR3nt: TGTGCCACCCCGCCAGACACTGAAGCTTTCTTT
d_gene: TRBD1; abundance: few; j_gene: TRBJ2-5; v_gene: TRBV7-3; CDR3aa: CASNPIGTGVQETQYF; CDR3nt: TGTGCCAGCAATCCAATCGGGACAGGGGTTCAAGAGACCCAGTACTTC
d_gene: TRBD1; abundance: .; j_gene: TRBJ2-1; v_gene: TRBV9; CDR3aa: CASSVETGGLRNEQFF; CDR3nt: TGTGCCAGCAGCGTAGAGACAGGGGGCTTGCGCAATGAGCAGTTCTTC
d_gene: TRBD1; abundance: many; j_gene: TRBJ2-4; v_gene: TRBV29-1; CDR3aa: CSVGGTGDRNIQYF; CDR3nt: TGCAGCGTTGGGGGGACAGGGGACAGGAACATTCAGTACTTC
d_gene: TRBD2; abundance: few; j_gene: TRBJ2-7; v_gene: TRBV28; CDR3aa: CASSLYLAGGNYEQYF; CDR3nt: TGTGCCAGCAGTTTATATTTAGCGGGAGGGAACTACGAGCAGTACTTC
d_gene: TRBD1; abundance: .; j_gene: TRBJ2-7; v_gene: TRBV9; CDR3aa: CASSVGDRPYYEQYF; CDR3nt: TGTGCCAGCAGCGTAGGGGACAGGCCTTACTACGAGCAGTACTTC